This TCR beta chain was sequenced during a study of glioma-infiltrating T cells. Study-wide results and caveats: Non-neoplastic patients had below-expected tissue-blood divergence, while all gliomas exceeded expectation. Tissue and blood shared very few CDR3 sequences.

Concerning this clonotype itself: Its antigen is not identified.

Using RNA template, CDR3s of TCR alpha and beta were amplified with iRepertoire arm-PCR. One-step reverse transcription and amplification started from approximately 100-400 ng of tissue mRNA or PBMC total RNA. TCRdb analysed the multiplex PCR reads with MiXCR anew, one entry per CDR3 protein. This sample has 150,000 or so distinct CDR3 sequences, with about two fifths found just once. The sequence came from a human donor with low-grade glioma or glioblastoma, undergoing nonglioma brain surgery, or in good health (not recorded which). Sequenced input: glioma tissue, nonneoplastic brain tissue, or PBMCs (not recorded which).

DNA for the CDR3: TGTGCCAGCAGCCCAGACAGGGGAGCCGGGGAGCTGTTTTTT. It encodes CASSPDRGAGELFF. The chain carries TRBV7-2 and TRBJ2-2; 8 positions match TRBD1. CDR1 and CDR2 (germline): SGHTA, FQGNSA. V lost 5 bases and J lost 6; bases outside the gene matches: 5. CDR3 length: 14 residues. The full variable domain, its missing parts supplied by reference TRBV7-2 and TRBJ2-2, is GAGVSQSPSNKVTEKGKDVELRCDPISGHTALYWYRQSLGQGLEFLIYFQGNSAPDKSGLPSDRFSAERTGGSVSTLTIQRTQQEDSAVYLCASSPDRGAGELFFGEGSRLTVL.